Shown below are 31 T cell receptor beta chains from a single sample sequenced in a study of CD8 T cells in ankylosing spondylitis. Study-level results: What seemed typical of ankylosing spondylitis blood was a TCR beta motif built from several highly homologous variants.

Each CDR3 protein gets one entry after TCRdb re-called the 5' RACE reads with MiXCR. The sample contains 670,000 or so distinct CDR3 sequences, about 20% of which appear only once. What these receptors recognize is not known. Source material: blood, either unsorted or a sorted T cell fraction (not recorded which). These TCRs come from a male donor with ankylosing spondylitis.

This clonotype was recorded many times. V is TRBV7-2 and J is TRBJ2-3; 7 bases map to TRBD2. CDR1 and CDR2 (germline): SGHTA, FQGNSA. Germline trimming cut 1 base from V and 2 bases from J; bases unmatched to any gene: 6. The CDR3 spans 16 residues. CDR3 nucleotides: TGTGCCAGCAGCTTAGTTGGGACTACCCCCACAGATACGCAGTATTTT. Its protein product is CASSLVGTTPTDTQYF.

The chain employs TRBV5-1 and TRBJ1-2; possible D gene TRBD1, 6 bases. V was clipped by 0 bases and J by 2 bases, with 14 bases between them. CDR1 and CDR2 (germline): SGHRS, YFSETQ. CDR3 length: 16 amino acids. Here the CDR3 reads CASSLGQGRENYGYTF. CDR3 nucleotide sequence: TGCGCCAGCAGCTTGGGGCAGGGGCGAGAAAACTATGGCTACACCTTC. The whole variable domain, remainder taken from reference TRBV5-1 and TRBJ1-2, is KAGVTQTPRYLIKTRGQQVTLSCSPISGHRSVSWYQQTPGQGLQFLFEYFSETQRNKGNFPGRFSGRQFSNSRSEMNVSTLELGDSALYLCASSLGQGRENYGYTFGSGTRLTVV.

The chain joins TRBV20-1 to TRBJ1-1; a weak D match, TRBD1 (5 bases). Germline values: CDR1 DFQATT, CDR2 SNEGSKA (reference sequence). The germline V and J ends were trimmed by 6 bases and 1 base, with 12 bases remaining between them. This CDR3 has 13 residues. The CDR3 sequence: CSAAGPANTEAFF. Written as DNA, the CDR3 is TGCAGTGCCGCGGGACCGGCGAACACTGAAGCTTTCTTT.

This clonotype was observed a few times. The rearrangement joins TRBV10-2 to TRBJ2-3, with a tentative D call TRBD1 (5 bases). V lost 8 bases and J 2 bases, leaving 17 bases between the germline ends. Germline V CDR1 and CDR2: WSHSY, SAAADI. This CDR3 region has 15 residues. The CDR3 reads CASERGFLPTDTQYF. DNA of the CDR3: TGCGCCAGCGAAAGGGGTTTCCTACCCACAGATACGCAGTATTTT.

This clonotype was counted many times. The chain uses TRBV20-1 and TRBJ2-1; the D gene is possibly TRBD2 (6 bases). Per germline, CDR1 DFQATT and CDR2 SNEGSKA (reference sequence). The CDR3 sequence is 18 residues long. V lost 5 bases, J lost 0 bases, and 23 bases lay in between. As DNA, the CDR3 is TGCAGTGCTCACACCCTTTTTCGGGACTCTTCCTCCTACAATGAGCAGTTCTTC. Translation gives CSAHTLFRDSSSYNEQFF.

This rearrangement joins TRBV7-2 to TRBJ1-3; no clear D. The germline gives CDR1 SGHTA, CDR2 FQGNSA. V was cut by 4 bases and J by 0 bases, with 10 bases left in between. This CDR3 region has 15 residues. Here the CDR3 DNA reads TGTGCCAGCAGCTCCTTTGACGGCTCTGGAAACACCATATATTTT. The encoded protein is CASSSFDGSGNTIYF. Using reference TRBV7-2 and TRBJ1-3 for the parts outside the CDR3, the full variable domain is GAGVSQSPSNKVTEKGKDVELRCDPISGHTALYWYRQSLGQGLEFLIYFQGNSAPDKSGLPSDRFSAERTGGSVSTLTIQRTQQEDSAVYLCASSSFDGSGNTIYFGEGSWLTVV.

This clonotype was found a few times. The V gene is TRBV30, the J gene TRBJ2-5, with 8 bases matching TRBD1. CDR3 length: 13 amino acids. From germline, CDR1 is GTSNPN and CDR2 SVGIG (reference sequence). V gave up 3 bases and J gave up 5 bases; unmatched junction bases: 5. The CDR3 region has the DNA TGTGCCTGGAGAGGACAGGGCAGGGAGACCCAGTACTTC. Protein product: CAWRGQGRETQYF.

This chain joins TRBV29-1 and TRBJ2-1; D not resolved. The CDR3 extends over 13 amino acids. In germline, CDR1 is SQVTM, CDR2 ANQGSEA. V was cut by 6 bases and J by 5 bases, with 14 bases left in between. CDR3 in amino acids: CSVPPLTDNEQFF. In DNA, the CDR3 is TGCAGCGTCCCCCCATTGACTGACAATGAGCAGTTCTTC.

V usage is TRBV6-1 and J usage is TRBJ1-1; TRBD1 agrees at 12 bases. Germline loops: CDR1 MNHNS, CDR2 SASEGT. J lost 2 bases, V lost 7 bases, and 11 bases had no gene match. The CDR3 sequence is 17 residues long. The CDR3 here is CASNPPGQGALNTEAFF. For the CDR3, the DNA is TGTGCCAGCAATCCGCCGGGACAGGGGGCCTTAAACACTGAAGCTTTCTTT.

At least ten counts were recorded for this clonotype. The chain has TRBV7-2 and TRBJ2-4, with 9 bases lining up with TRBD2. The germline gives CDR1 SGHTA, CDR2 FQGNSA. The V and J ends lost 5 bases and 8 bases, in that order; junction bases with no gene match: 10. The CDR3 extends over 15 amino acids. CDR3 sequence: CASSTPAGGSYIQYF. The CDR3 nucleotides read TGTGCCAGCAGCACCCCTGCGGGAGGGAGTTACATTCAGTACTTC. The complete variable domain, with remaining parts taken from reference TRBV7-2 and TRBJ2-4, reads GAGVSQSPSNKVTEKGKDVELRCDPISGHTALYWYRQSLGQGLEFLIYFQGNSAPDKSGLPSDRFSAERTGGSVSTLTIQRTQQEDSAVYLCASSTPAGGSYIQYFGAGTRLSVL.

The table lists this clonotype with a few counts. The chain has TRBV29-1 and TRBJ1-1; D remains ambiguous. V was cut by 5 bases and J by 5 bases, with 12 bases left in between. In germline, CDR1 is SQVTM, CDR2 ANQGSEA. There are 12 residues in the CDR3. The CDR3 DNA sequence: TGCAGCGTTAGGGCAGCGGGTACTGAAGCTTTCTTT. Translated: CSVRAAGTEAFF. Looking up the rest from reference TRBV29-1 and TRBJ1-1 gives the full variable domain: SAVISQKPSRDICQRGTSLTIQCQVDSQVTMMFWYRQQPGQSLTLIATANQGSEATYESGFVIDKFPISRPNLTFSTLTVSNMSPEDSSIYLCSVRAAGTEAFFGQGTRLTVV.

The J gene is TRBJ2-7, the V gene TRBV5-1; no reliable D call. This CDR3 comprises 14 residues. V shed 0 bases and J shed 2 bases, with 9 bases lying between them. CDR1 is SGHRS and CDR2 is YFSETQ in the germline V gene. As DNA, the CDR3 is TGCGCCAGCAGCTTGGAACAGCCAACCTACGAGCAGTACTTC. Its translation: CASSLEQPTYEQYF.

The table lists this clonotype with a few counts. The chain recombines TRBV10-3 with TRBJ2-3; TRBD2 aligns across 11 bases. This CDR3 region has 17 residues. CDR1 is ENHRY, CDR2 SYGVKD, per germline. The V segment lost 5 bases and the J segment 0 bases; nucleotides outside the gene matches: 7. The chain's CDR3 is CAISPGTSGTSTDTQYF. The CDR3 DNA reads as TGTGCCATCAGTCCCGGGACTAGCGGCACTAGCACAGATACGCAGTATTTT.

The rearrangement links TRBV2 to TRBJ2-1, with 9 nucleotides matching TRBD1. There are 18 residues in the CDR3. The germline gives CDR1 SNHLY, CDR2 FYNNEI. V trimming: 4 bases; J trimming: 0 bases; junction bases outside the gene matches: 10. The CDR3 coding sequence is TGTGCCAGCAGTGTTCCCGGACAGGGGTGGTCCTCCTACAATGAGCAGTTCTTC. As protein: CASSVPGQGWSSYNEQFF.

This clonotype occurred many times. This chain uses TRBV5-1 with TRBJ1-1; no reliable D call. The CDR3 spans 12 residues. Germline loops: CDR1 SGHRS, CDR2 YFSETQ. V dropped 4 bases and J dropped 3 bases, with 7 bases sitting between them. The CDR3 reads CASSDQDTEAFF. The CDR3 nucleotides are TGCGCCAGCAGCGACCAGGACACTGAAGCTTTCTTT.

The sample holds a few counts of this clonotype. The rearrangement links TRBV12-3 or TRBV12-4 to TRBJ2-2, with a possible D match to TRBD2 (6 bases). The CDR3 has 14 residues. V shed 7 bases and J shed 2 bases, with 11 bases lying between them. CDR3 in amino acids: CASISGENTGELFF. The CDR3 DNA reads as TGTGCCAGCATTTCGGGAGAAAACACCGGGGAGCTGTTTTTT.

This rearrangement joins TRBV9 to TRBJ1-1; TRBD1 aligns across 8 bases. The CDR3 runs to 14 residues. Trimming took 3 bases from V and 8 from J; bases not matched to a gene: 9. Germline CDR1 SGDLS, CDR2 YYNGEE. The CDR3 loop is CASSATDRAAEAFF. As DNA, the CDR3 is TGTGCCAGCAGCGCGACGGACAGGGCTGCCGAAGCTTTCTTT. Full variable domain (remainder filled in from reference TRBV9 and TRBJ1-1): DSGVTQTPKHLITATGQRVTLRCSPRSGDLSVYWYQQSLDQGLQFLIQYYNGEERAKGNILERFSAQQFPDLHSELNLSSLELGDSALYFCASSATDRAAEAFFGQGTRLTVV.

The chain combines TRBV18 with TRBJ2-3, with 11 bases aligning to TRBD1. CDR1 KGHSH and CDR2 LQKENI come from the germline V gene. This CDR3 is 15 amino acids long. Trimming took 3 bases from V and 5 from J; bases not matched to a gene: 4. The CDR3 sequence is CASSPPGQGGDTQYF. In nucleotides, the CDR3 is TGTGCCAGCTCACCCCCGGGACAGGGGGGAGATACGCAGTATTTT.

As DNA, the CDR3 is TGTGCCAGCGGGAGCCCGGGACTCAAGAAAGAGACCCAGTACTTC. The encoded protein is CASGSPGLKKETQYF. The chain couples TRBV28 to TRBJ2-5; D might be TRBD2 (6 bases). CDR1 is MDHEN and CDR2 is SYDVKM in the germline V gene. Trimming took 8 bases from V and 3 from J, leaving 19 bases between them. There are 15 residues in the CDR3.

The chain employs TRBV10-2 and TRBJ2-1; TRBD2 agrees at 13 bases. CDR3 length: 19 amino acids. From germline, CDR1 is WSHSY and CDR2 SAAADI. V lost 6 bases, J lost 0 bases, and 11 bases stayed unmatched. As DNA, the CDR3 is TGCGCCAGCAGCCCACGGGGGACTAGCGGGGCGCGCTCCTACAATGAGCAGTTCTTC. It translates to CASSPRGTSGARSYNEQFF.

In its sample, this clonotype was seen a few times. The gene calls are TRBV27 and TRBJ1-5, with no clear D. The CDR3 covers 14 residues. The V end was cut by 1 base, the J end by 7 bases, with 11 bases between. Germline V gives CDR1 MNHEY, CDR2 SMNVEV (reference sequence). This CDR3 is CASSLWLGLQPQHF. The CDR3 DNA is TGTGCCAGCAGTTTATGGTTAGGGCTGCAGCCCCAGCATTTT.

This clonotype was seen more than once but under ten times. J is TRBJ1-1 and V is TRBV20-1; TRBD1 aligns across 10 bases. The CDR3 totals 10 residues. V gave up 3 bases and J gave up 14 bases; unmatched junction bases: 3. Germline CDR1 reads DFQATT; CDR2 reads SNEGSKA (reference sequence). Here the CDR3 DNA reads TGCAGTGCTAGTGAGGGACAGGGGTTCTTT. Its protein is CSASEGQGFF.

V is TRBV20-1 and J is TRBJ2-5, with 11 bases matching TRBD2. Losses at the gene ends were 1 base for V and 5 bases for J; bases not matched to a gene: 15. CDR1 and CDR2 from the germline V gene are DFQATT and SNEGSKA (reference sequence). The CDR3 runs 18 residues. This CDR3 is CSARAPLAGGGPGETQYF. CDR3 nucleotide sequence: TGCAGTGCTAGAGCCCCCCTAGCGGGAGGCGGTCCCGGGGAGACCCAGTACTTC.

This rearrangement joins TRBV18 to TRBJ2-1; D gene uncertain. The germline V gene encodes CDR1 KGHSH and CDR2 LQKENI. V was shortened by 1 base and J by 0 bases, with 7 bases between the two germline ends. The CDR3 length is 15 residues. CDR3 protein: CASSPRGDSYNEQFF. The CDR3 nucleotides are TGTGCCAGCTCACCACGAGGAGACTCCTACAATGAGCAGTTCTTC. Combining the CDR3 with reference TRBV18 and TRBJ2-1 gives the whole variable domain NAGVMQNPRHLVRRRGQEARLRCSPMKGHSHVYWYRQLPEEGLKFMVYLQKENIIDESGMPKERFSAEFPKEGPSILRIQQVVRGDSAAYFCASSPRGDSYNEQFFGPGTRLTVL.

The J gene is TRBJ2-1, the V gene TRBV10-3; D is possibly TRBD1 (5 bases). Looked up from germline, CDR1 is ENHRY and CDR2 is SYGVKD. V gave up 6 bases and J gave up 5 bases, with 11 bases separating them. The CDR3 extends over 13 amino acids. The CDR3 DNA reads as TGTGCCATCAGCTTAGGGGCGGACAATGAGCAGTTCTTC. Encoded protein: CAISLGADNEQFF.

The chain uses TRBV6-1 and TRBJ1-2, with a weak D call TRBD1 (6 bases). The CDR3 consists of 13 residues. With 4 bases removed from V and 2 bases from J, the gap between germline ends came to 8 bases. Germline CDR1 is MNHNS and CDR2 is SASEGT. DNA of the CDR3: TGTGCCAGCAGTGGGGACATCAACTATGGCTACACCTTC. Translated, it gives CASSGDINYGYTF.

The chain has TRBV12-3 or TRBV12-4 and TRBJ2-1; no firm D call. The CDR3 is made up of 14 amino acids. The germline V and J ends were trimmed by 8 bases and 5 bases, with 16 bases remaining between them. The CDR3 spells CASPRLCRDNEQFF. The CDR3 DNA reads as TGTGCCAGCCCTCGTCTTTGCCGGGACAATGAGCAGTTCTTC.

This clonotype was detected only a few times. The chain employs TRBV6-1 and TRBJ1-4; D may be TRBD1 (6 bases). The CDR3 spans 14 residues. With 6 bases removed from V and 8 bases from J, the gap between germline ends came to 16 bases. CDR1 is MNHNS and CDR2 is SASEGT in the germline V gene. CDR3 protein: CASSTRGIEEKLFF. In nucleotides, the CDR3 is TGTGCCAGCAGCACAAGGGGGATTGAAGAAAAACTGTTTTTT.

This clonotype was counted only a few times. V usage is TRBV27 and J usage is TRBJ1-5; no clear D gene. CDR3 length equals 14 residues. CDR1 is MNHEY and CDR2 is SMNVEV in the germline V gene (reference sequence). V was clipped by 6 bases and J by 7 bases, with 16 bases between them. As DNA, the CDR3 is TGTGCCAGCAGCCATTCCCCAGGTGCACAGCCCCAGCATTTT. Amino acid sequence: CASSHSPGAQPQHF.

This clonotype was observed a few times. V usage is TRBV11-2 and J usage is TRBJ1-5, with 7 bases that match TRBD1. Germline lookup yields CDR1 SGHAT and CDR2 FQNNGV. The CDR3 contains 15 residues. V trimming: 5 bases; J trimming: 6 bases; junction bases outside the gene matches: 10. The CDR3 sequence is CASSMEGALSQPQHF. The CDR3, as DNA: TGTGCCAGCAGCATGGAGGGGGCACTGAGTCAGCCCCAGCATTTT.

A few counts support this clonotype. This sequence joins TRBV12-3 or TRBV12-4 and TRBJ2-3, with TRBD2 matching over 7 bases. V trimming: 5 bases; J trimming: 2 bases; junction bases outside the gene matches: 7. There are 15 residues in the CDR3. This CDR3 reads CASSPGGGITDTQYF. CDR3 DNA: TGTGCCAGCAGTCCCGGGGGAGGGATCACAGATACGCAGTATTTT.